This TCR beta chain derives from a study of cytotoxic CD8 clonotypes in ibrutinib-treated CLL (TCRdb year 2021). Concerning the study at large: The cohort had ten to twelve relapsed/refractory and roughly 14 treatment-naive patients; 17 were IGHV unmutated. Partial responses were observed in approximately 24 patients and complete responses in 2; after a median follow-up of 68 months, remission was maintained in approximately 14 patients and progression was observed in some 12. Response samples were taken after a median of 12 months on treatment, ranging from roughly 6 to 36 months. An average of around 250,000 productive templates and approximately 90,000 productive rearrangements was obtained per sample. Of the 86 participants in the trial, 25 to 30 had longitudinal samples available. Cryopreserved peripheral blood mononuclear cells were collected at three points: before therapy, at response, and at either sustained remission or disease progression. Every remission and progressive disease sample was obtained while ibrutinib was still being received by the patients.

A MiSeq instrument was used for deep resolution sequencing, which targeted depths ranging from 1 in 1 million up to 1 in 200,000 T cells, with coverage averaging 10x for each clonotype. TCR beta libraries were generated with the immunoSEQ hsTCRB Kit. In the paper's pipeline: Data were analyzed with ImmunoSEQ Data Assistant and ImmunoSEQ Analyzer, with V, D and J genes assigned per IMGT definitions. Clonality, which ranges from 0 to 1, was calculated by subtracting the normalized Shannon entropy of productive rearrangement frequencies from one. Only overrepresented clonotypes making up at least 0.05% of the repertoire of each patient were included in the public clonotype analysis. Roughly 13 repertoires from age-matched healthy donors, obtained from immuneACCESS, served as clonality controls. TCRdb re-hosts the immuneACCESS table, in-frame sequences only. Its copies lack some clones; in the studies checked, an unresolved V gene accounts for under half of them, and the cause for the rest is not known. V and J calls and clone size are those listed in that table; D and trimming were worked out from the DNA. A total of some 58,000 clones appear in this sample, approximately 75% of them only once. Around 42% of the sample rests with the top ten.

This clone showed up just once. The antigen it recognizes is unknown. No per-base quality is available; no much larger clone lies one base away. The paper's findings and limits, for the study overall: Lymph node repertoires were not examined, and the timing of sampling was not matched between patients in sustained remission and those whose disease progressed. Clonality increased at ibrutinib response, stayed stable in sustained remission, and fell back toward baseline at progression. Public clonotypes were rare and either shrank or stayed stable during treatment, and the rise in clonality at ibrutinib response reflected expansion of private clonotypes. At baseline, clonality was higher than in age-matched healthy donors and showed a strong correlation with circulating CD8+ T-cell counts.

The sample's time point, from its label and the paper: 12 months on ibrutinib. For TCR beta library preparation, 1.5 to 2.5 micrograms of genomic DNA were extracted from the cryopreserved PBMCs. Longitudinal blood samples from CLL patients receiving ibrutinib monotherapy were subjected to high-throughput TCR beta sequencing. The patients were enrolled in a single-center, open-label phase 2 trial of ibrutinib monotherapy. The origin of this receptor is a human donor with chronic lymphocytic leukemia. Sequenced here: PBMCs, sampled after 12 months of ibrutinib treatment.

The DNA sequence is TGCAGCGTTGCCCCACCGGGACAAGGAAGCACTGAAGCTTTCTTT. It specifies CSVAPPGQGSTEAFF. The chain was built from TRBV29-1 and TRBJ1-1; tentative D gene TRBD1, with 6 bases matching. From its cysteine to its phenylalanine, the CDR3 spans 15 amino acids. Of the read, only the CDR3 DNA is kept; its 45 bases are in frame from base 1. The germline V gene sets CDR1 to SQVTM and CDR2 to ANQGSEA. Trimming removed 4 bases from V and 4 bases from J, leaving 19 bases between the germline ends.